A selection of T cell receptor beta chains follows, all from one sample in a study of T cells in Graves' hyperthyroidism and ophthalmopathy. TCRdb re-derived calls from the multiplex PCR reads in MiXCR, one entry per CDR3 protein. The data show roughly 600,000 distinct CDR3 sequences, with around 13% seen just once and approximately 13% held by the top ten. The specimen sequenced was blood. These receptors all come from a woman aged 45-59 years with Graves' ophthalmopathy. Both conserved end residues are part of each CDR3. A D gene is named only where the DNA matches it firmly. Only some rows state a clone size, as once, few, many or a class for expanded clones.

TRBV10-3	many	TRBJ2-3	NA	20	CAISEMRKGAGSGSTDTQYF	TGTGCCATCAGCGAGATGCGGAAGGGGGCGGGATCCGGGAGCACAGATACGCAGTATTTT
TRBV14	NA	TRBJ1-1	NA	16	CASSQLVKGISTEAFF	TGTGCCAGCAGCCAACTGGTAAAGGGGATTAGCACTGAAGCTTTCTTT
TRBV15	few	TRBJ1-4	NA	16	CATSRRREATNEKLFF	TGTGCCACCAGCAGAAGGAGGGAAGCAACTAATGAAAAACTGTTTTTT
TRBV5-1	NA	TRBJ2-1	TRBD2	17	CASSWGRLAGGGNEQFF	TGCGCCAGCAGCTGGGGAAGACTAGCGGGAGGGGGCAATGAGCAGTTCTTC
TRBV12-5	NA	TRBJ1-2	TRBD1	17	CASGLEDGTGVYYGYTF	TGTGCTAGTGGTTTGGAAGACGGGACAGGGGTATACTATGGCTACACCTTC
TRBV7-3	many	TRBJ2-7	NA	15	CASSLIPGPAYEQYF	TGTGCCAGCAGCTTAATACCCGGGCCCGCCTACGAGCAGTACTTC
TRBV11-3	many	TRBJ1-1	NA	17	CASSTPTGGGLNTEAFF	TGTGCCAGCAGCACCCCGACGGGGGGGGGTTTGAACACTGAAGCTTTCTTT
TRBV7-2	many	TRBJ2-7	TRBD1	14	CASSLLLTGGEQYF	TGTGCCAGCAGCTTACTCCTGACAGGGGGGGAGCAGTACTTC
TRBV3-1	many	TRBJ1-2	TRBD1	14	CASSRRTGGYGYTF	TGTGCCAGCAGCCGACGGACAGGGGGCTATGGCTACACCTTC
TRBV27	few	TRBJ2-7	TRBD1	17	CASSLMGQGGNHYEQYF	TGTGCCAGCAGTTTAATGGGACAGGGGGGAAATCACTACGAGCAGTACTTC
TRBV11-3	many	TRBJ2-1	NA	14	CASSLGGEVNEQFF	TGTGCCAGCAGCTTAGGTGGCGAGGTTAATGAGCAGTTCTTC
TRBV5-1	many	TRBJ2-3	TRBD1	16	CASSGTGTGGSDTQYF	TGCGCCAGCAGCGGAACCGGGACAGGGGGCTCAGATACGCAGTATTTT
TRBV6-2/TRBV6-3	NA	TRBJ2-7	NA	15	CASSYSAQSSNEQYF	TGTGCCAGCAGTTACTCGGCACAGAGCTCCAACGAGCAGTACTTC
TRBV7-8	NA	TRBJ2-1	NA	14	CASSLVTGHNEQFF	TGTGCCAGCAGCTTAGTAACTGGGCACAATGAGCAGTTCTTC
TRBV7-9	many	TRBJ1-1	TRBD1	13	CASKQGVNTEAFF	TGTGCCAGCAAACAGGGGGTGAACACTGAAGCTTTCTTT
TRBV15	few	TRBJ2-5	TRBD1	20	CATSRDSPRTGTGREETQYF	TGTGCCACCAGCAGAGATTCGCCCCGTACCGGGACAGGGAGGGAAGAGACCCAGTACTTC
TRBV25-1	NA	TRBJ2-7	TRBD1	15	CASSGGHRGTYEQYF	TGTGCCAGCAGTGGAGGACACAGGGGCACCTACGAGCAGTACTTC
TRBV20-1	NA	TRBJ2-7	TRBD1	13	CSARGQVSYEQYF	TGCAGTGCTAGGGGACAGGTCTCCTACGAGCAGTACTTC
TRBV7-9	many	TRBJ1-5	NA	19	CASSCRDSGFGTCDQPQHF	TGTGCCAGCAGCTGTAGAGATTCAGGGTTCGGAACTTGCGATCAGCCCCAGCATTTT
TRBV3-1	many	TRBJ2-7	NA	14	CASSQERFSYEQYF	TGTGCCAGCAGCCAAGAGCGGTTCTCCTACGAGCAGTACTTC
TRBV19	NA	TRBJ2-3	TRBD2	17	CASSINLAGGTLDTQYF	TGTGCCAGTAGTATAAACTTGGCGGGAGGGACGTTAGATACGCAGTATTTT
TRBV30	few	TRBJ2-3	NA	13	CAWSDGATDTQYF	TGTGCCTGGAGTGACGGGGCCACAGATACGCAGTATTTT
TRBV7-9	many	TRBJ2-7	TRBD2	15	CASSATSGRALEQYF	TGTGCCAGCAGCGCGACTAGCGGGAGGGCCCTCGAGCAGTACTTC
TRBV6-2/TRBV6-3	few	TRBJ2-7	NA	12	CASSSYRYEQYF	TGTGCCAGCAGTTCCTACAGGTACGAGCAGTACTTC
TRBV7-3	few	TRBJ2-1	TRBD1	12	CASRSQGGEQFF	TGTGCCAGCAGATCACAGGGGGGTGAGCAGTTCTTC
TRBV20-1	few	TRBJ2-2	NA	13	CSARMQYTGELFF	TGCAGTGCTAGAATGCAATACACCGGGGAGCTGTTTTTT
TRBV10-2	many	TRBJ2-2	NA	16	CASSERQGMGIGELFF	TGCGCCAGCAGTGAGCGGCAGGGAATGGGGATCGGGGAGCTGTTTTTT
TRBV25-1	NA	TRBJ2-2	NA	17	CASSEYEGGANTGELFF	TGTGCCAGCAGTGAATACGAGGGGGGTGCGAACACCGGGGAGCTGTTTTTT
TRBV12-5	many	TRBJ1-1	NA	15	CASGLVRSIGSEAFF	TGTGCTAGTGGTTTGGTACGGTCCATAGGGTCTGAAGCTTTCTTT
TRBV28	many	TRBJ2-7	NA	12	CASSLLIYEQYF	TGTGCCAGCAGTTTATTGATATACGAGCAGTACTTC
TRBV7-9	NA	TRBJ1-2	NA	15	CASSHISSTVYGYTF	TGTGCCAGCAGCCACATCTCTTCGACGGTCTATGGCTACACCTTC
TRBV19	NA	TRBJ1-5	TRBD1	16	CASKRAGTGTNQPQHF	TGTGCCAGTAAAAGAGCCGGGACAGGGACTAATCAGCCCCAGCATTTT
TRBV25-1	NA	TRBJ2-2	TRBD2	15	CASSDPAGGAGELFF	TGTGCCAGCAGTGATCCAGCGGGAGGTGCCGGGGAGCTGTTTTTT
TRBV7-2	many	TRBJ2-7	TRBD2	16	CASSPQQASGTYEQYF	TGTGCCAGCAGCCCCCAGCAGGCTAGCGGAACCTACGAGCAGTACTTC
TRBV13	NA	TRBJ2-5	TRBD1	14	CASSLWGRGETQYF	TGTGCCAGCAGCTTGTGGGGCAGGGGGGAGACCCAGTACTTC
TRBV28	NA	TRBJ1-6	NA	19	CASSLRTSSGGPGNSPLHF	TGTGCCAGCAGTTTAAGGACGAGCAGTGGGGGTCCGGGGAATTCACCCCTCCACTTT
TRBV6-1	many	TRBJ2-7	TRBD2	16	CASSYEGASGLYEQYF	TGTGCCAGCAGTTACGAGGGCGCTAGCGGATTGTACGAGCAGTACTTC
TRBV20-1	many	TRBJ2-7	TRBD2	15	CSARETSGRAYEQYF	TGCAGTGCTAGAGAAACTAGCGGGAGGGCCTACGAGCAGTACTTC
TRBV24-1	NA	TRBJ1-2	NA	12	CATSDSGNGYTF	TGTGCCACCAGTGACTCGGGGAATGGCTACACCTTC